Presented here are 25 T cell receptor beta chains from one specimen sequenced in a study of cytomegalovirus exposure and HLA in healthy donors. The PCR had 60 Vbeta and 13 Jbeta primers. Profiled with immunoSEQ multiplex PCR; TCRdb holds only in-frame clones, not every one. The sample yields 150,000 to 200,000 clones, roughly 80% seen once. Sequenced input: PBMCs. All receptors come from a man between 40 and 49 years old in good health and CMV-seronegative.

Written as DNA, the CDR3 is TGTGCCAGCAGCTCCAGAGAATTAGCCCCTGGCTACACCTTC. Protein sequence: CASSSRELAPGYTF. The V call is TRBV7-2, the J call TRBJ1-2; no definite D call. Looked up from germline, CDR1 is SGHTA and CDR2 is FQGNSA. Trimming took off 4 bases at V and 7 bases at J, with 16 bases between the two ends. The CDR3 is 14 amino acids. The whole variable domain, filled in from reference TRBV7-2 and TRBJ1-2, reads GAGVSQSPSNKVTEKGKDVELRCDPISGHTALYWYRQSLGQGLEFLIYFQGNSAPDKSGLPSDRFSAERTGGSVSTLTIQRTQQEDSAVYLCASSSRELAPGYTFGSGTRLTVV.

The chain employs TRBV4-3 and TRBJ1-4; tentative D call: TRBD1 (5 bases). The V and J ends lost 4 bases and 0 bases respectively, with 12 bases between them. The CDR3 loop spans 16 amino acids. Germline V gives CDR1 LGHNA, CDR2 YSLEER. The CDR3 bases are TGCGCCAGCAGCCCAAAAACAGGCCCAACTAATGAAAAACTGTTTTTT. It encodes CASSPKTGPTNEKLFF.

This clone has just one count. The chain recombines TRBV4-1 with TRBJ2-5; 7 bases are a match to TRBD2. Germline CDR1 reads MGHRA; CDR2 reads YSYEKL. V was pared by 3 bases and J by 5 bases, with 18 bases of the junction left unmatched. This CDR3 has 18 residues. CDR3 in amino acids: CASSHPAAGTIGGETQYF. In DNA form, the CDR3 reads TGCGCCAGCAGCCACCCCGCCGCTGGGACTATCGGAGGGGAGACCCAGTACTTC.

This chain connects TRBV30 to TRBJ1-6; a weak D match, TRBD1 (6 bases). The CDR3 totals 13 residues. Germline CDR1 and CDR2: GTSNPN and SVGIG (reference sequence). V gave up 6 bases and J gave up 5 bases, with 11 bases separating them. The CDR3 DNA sequence: TGTGCCTGCGGCGGACAGAATAATTCACCCCTCCACTTT. It translates to CACGGQNNSPLHF.

The chain combines TRBV9 with TRBJ2-1; 8 positions match TRBD2. Looked up from germline, CDR1 is SGDLS and CDR2 is YYNGEE. This CDR3 has 16 residues. The trim removed 4 bases at V and 3 bases at J, leaving 9 bases unmatched. The CDR3 DNA reads as TGTGCCAGCAGCACCAGCGGGACTAGAGGCTACAATGAGCAGTTCTTC. It translates to CASSTSGTRGYNEQFF.

This rearrangement joins TRBV18 to TRBJ2-1; 8 bases agree with TRBD1. This CDR3 has 13 residues. J lost 6 bases, V lost 4 bases, and 2 bases had no gene match. Germline V gives CDR1 KGHSH, CDR2 LQKENI. CDR3 bases: TGTGCCAGCTCACTCACAGGGGGCAATGAGCAGTTCTTC. Translating it yields CASSLTGGNEQFF. Full variable domain (rest looked up from reference TRBV18 and TRBJ2-1): NAGVMQNPRHLVRRRGQEARLRCSPMKGHSHVYWYRQLPEEGLKFMVYLQKENIIDESGMPKERFSAEFPKEGPSILRIQQVVRGDSAAYFCASSLTGGNEQFFGPGTRLTVL.

This clone was counted a few times. The chain is built from TRBV19 and TRBJ2-2, with a possible D match to TRBD1 (6 bases). CDR1 is LNHDA, CDR2 SQIVND, per germline (reference sequence). Trimming left V 8 bases short and J 5 bases short, with 12 bases between. This CDR3 is built from 13 residues. In nucleotides, the CDR3 is TGTGCCAGTGCGCCACAGGGTACCGGGGAGCTGTTTTTT. It is translated as CASAPQGTGELFF.

The chain joins TRBV27 to TRBJ2-1; the D gene is possibly TRBD1 (6 bases). CDR3 length: 18 residues. Germline V CDR1 and CDR2: MNHEY, SMNVEV (reference sequence). V was shortened by 2 bases and J by 1 base, with 18 bases between the two germline ends. DNA of the CDR3: TGTGCCAGCAGTTTAAGGGGGTTCGGAGAATTATCCTACAATGAGCAGTTCTTC. Residues: CASSLRGFGELSYNEQFF.

The chain links TRBV28 to TRBJ1-5; no clear D. This CDR3 comprises 14 residues. Germline loops: CDR1 MDHEN, CDR2 SYDVKM. Trimming took 6 bases from V and 4 from J, leaving 13 bases between them. CDR3 sequence: CASSGTRENQPQHF. As DNA, the CDR3 is TGTGCCAGCAGCGGAACCCGGGAGAATCAGCCCCAGCATTTT.

This clone was detected only a few times. The chain combines TRBV28 with TRBJ2-7; the match to TRBD1 covers 9 bases. CDR3 length: 15 residues. The V gene end was trimmed by 8 bases and the J gene end by 6 bases; junction bases not matched to a gene: 14. Germline assignment: CDR1 MDHEN and CDR2 SYDVKM. CDR3 protein: CASGASGTGYGEQYF. CDR3 nucleotide sequence: TGTGCCAGCGGGGCCAGCGGGACAGGGTATGGCGAGCAGTACTTC.

The V and J genes are TRBV2 and TRBJ2-1, with 9 bases fitting TRBD1. Trimming removed 3 bases from V and 5 bases from J; junction bases left unmatched: 5. The CDR3 contains 15 residues. The germline V gene encodes CDR1 SNHLY and CDR2 FYNNEI. CDR3 sequence: CASSEEGQGNNEQFF. The CDR3 bases are TGTGCCAGCAGTGAGGAGGGACAGGGAAACAATGAGCAGTTCTTC. The full variable domain, completed using reference TRBV2 and TRBJ2-1, is EPEVTQTPSHQVTQMGQEVILRCVPISNHLYFYWYRQILGQKVEFLVSFYNNEISEKSEIFDDQFSVERPDGSNFTLKIRSTKLEDSAMYFCASSEEGQGNNEQFFGPGTRLTVL.

V gene TRBV6-1 combines with J gene TRBJ1-1; D perhaps matches TRBD1 (6 bases). V lost 2 bases and J 0 bases, leaving 10 bases between the germline ends. The CDR3 runs to 15 residues. The germline CDR1 and CDR2 sequences are MNHNS and SASEGT. CDR3 sequence: CASSERTGLNTEAFF. The CDR3 coding sequence is TGTGCCAGCAGTGAAAGAACAGGGCTGAACACTGAAGCTTTCTTT.

The rearrangement uses TRBV19 and TRBJ1-2; 10 nucleotides align to TRBD1. After removal of 4 bases from V and 1 base from J, the junction contained 3 bases not matched to a gene. Per germline, CDR1 LNHDA and CDR2 SQIVND (reference sequence). The CDR3 is 15 amino acids. In DNA form, the CDR3 reads TGTGCCAGTAGTACGGGACAGGGGTTTAACTATGGCTACACCTTC. Translation gives CASSTGQGFNYGYTF.

The chain is built from TRBV5-5 and TRBJ2-2, with 10 bases aligning to TRBD1. The CDR3 length is 17 residues. CDR1 is SGHKS, CDR2 YYEKEE, per germline (reference sequence). V was clipped by 5 bases and J by 2 bases; unmatched bases: 9. The CDR3 region is CASRGGRQGANTGELFF. The CDR3 coding sequence is TGTGCCAGCAGGGGGGGAAGACAGGGGGCTAACACCGGGGAGCTGTTTTTT.

This clone was detected only a few times. CDR3 amino acids: CASSGDRNTQYF. In nucleotides, the CDR3 is TGTGCCAGCAGTGGGGACAGGAATACGCAGTATTTT. V usage is TRBV6-1 and J usage is TRBJ2-3; 8 bases map to TRBD1. The CDR3 has 12 residues. Looked up from germline, CDR1 is MNHNS and CDR2 is SASEGT. V gave up 4 bases and J gave up 7 bases; unmatched junction bases: 1.

The chain links TRBV9 to TRBJ2-1, with unresolved D. This CDR3 has 16 residues. CDR1 is SGDLS and CDR2 is YYNGEE in the germline V gene. V lost 0 bases and J lost 4, with 14 bases in between. This chain's CDR3 is CASSVESARKYNEQFF. Here the CDR3 DNA reads TGTGCCAGCAGCGTAGAGTCAGCGCGAAAATACAATGAGCAGTTCTTC.

V usage is TRBV29-1 and J usage is TRBJ1-1; D possibly corresponds to TRBD1 (5 bases). Between the trimmed V and J ends, which lost 4 bases and 4 bases, there was a span of 13 bases. Germline V lookup: CDR1 SQVTM, CDR2 ANQGSEA. The CDR3 spans 13 residues. CDR3 amino acids: CSVVARVVTEAFF. CDR3 nucleotide sequence: TGCAGCGTTGTCGCCAGGGTAGTCACTGAAGCTTTCTTT.

The rearrangement uses TRBV6-5 and TRBJ1-2; TRBD1 aligns across 7 bases. Germline lookup yields CDR1 MNHEY and CDR2 SVGAGI. V dropped 1 base and J dropped 7; count of bases not matched to a gene: 9. The CDR3 has 15 residues. The CDR3 sequence: CASSYYPGQELGYTF. CDR3 sequence (DNA): TGTGCCAGCAGTTACTACCCAGGACAGGAGCTTGGCTACACCTTC.

This clone came up a few times. The J gene is TRBJ2-2, the V gene TRBV5-1, with TRBD2 as a possible D gene (7 bases). The germline V gene has CDR1 SGHRS and CDR2 YFSETQ. The V end lost 1 base, the J end lost 3 bases, and 13 bases lay between the germline ends. CDR3 size: 16 residues. CDR3 DNA sequence: TGCGCCAGCAGCTTGTGGGGGGGCCGGGACACCGGGGAGCTGTTTTTT. This gives the protein CASSLWGGRDTGELFF.

This sequence joins TRBV9 and TRBJ2-7, with 10 bases aligning to TRBD1. The CDR3 runs to 15 residues. V dropped 4 bases and J dropped 3; count of bases not matched to a gene: 7. In germline, CDR1 is SGDLS, CDR2 YYNGEE. CDR3 protein: CASSLRDRGLYEQYF. The CDR3 DNA sequence: TGTGCCAGCAGCCTAAGGGACAGGGGCCTCTACGAGCAGTACTTC. Filled out from reference TRBV9 and TRBJ2-7, the complete variable domain reads DSGVTQTPKHLITATGQRVTLRCSPRSGDLSVYWYQQSLDQGLQFLIQYYNGEERAKGNILERFSAQQFPDLHSELNLSSLELGDSALYFCASSLRDRGLYEQYFGPGTRLTVT.

The rearrangement joins TRBV6-5 to TRBJ2-1; 9 nucleotides align to TRBD2. This CDR3 contains 16 residues. Trimming took 0 bases from V and 3 from J; bases not matched to a gene: 3. The germline V gene has CDR1 MNHEY and CDR2 SVGAGI. CDR3 bases: TGTGCCAGCAGTTACTCGAGTAGCGGGGGCTACAATGAGCAGTTCTTC. Translation gives CASSYSSSGGYNEQFF.

V and J are TRBV7-3 and TRBJ2-6; possibly TRBD1 for D (6 bases). Per the germline V gene, CDR1 is SGHTA and CDR2 is FQGTGA. The length of the CDR3 is 18 residues. V was trimmed by 5 bases and J by 1 base, leaving 18 bases between them. This CDR3 reads CASSPGQGRGSGANVLTF. CDR3 DNA sequence: TGTGCCAGCAGCCCTGGGCAGGGCAGGGGATCTGGGGCCAACGTCCTGACTTTC.

The chain combines TRBV19 with TRBJ2-7; possible D gene TRBD2, 5 bases. V was trimmed by 4 bases and J by 1 base, leaving 11 bases between them. The CDR3 is 14 residues long. The germline gives CDR1 LNHDA, CDR2 SQIVND (reference sequence). Here the CDR3 DNA reads TGTGCCAGTAGTAGGCTAGCCACGTCCTACGAGCAGTACTTC. This translates into CASSRLATSYEQYF.

V is TRBV4-2 and J is TRBJ2-7; D possibly corresponds to TRBD1 (6 bases). Deletions cut 4 bases from V and 0 bases from J, with 16 bases between. The CDR3 covers 16 residues. The germline CDR1 and CDR2 sequences are LGHNA and YNFKEQ. The CDR3 spells CASSPVRGTSSYEQYF. DNA of the CDR3: TGTGCCAGCAGCCCGGTCAGGGGAACTAGCTCCTACGAGCAGTACTTC.

This chain links TRBV7-9 with TRBJ1-6; weak D call: TRBD1 (5 bases). This CDR3 comprises 14 residues. In germline, CDR1 is SEHNR, CDR2 FQNEAQ (reference sequence). V lost 7 bases and J lost 5, with 12 bases in between. CDR3 protein: CASNADSDNSPLHF. As DNA, the CDR3 is TGTGCCAGCAACGCCGACAGTGATAATTCACCCCTCCACTTT.